The next 12 T cell receptor beta chains were all read from a single sample in a study of cytomegalovirus exposure and HLA in healthy donors. The study ran its PCR with 60 Vbeta and 13 Jbeta primers. TCRdb's table, derived via immunoSEQ multiplex PCR, lists solely in-frame clones and lacks some. This table has roughly 180,000 clones, 77% appearing once. Material for sequencing was PBMCs. Receptors were obtained from a woman between 55 and 75 years old in good health and CMV-seropositive.

The chain uses TRBV25-1 and TRBJ2-2; 7 nucleotides line up with TRBD1. The CDR3 covers 18 residues. The V and J ends lost 3 bases and 3 bases, in that order; junction bases with no gene match: 13. Germline V gene sequence: CDR1 MGHDK, CDR2 SYGVNS. This CDR3 reads CASSDAHRQGRHTGELFF. CDR3 in DNA: TGTGCCAGCAGTGACGCCCACCGACAGGGCCGGCACACCGGGGAGCTGTTTTTT.

This chain links TRBV10-2 with TRBJ2-4; D uncertain. The CDR3 runs to 11 residues. V dropped 0 bases and J dropped 12 bases, with 6 bases sitting between them. Germline V gives CDR1 WSHSY, CDR2 SAAADI. The CDR3 is CASSESVSQYF. CDR3 nucleotide sequence: TGCGCCAGCAGTGAGTCGGTCAGTCAGTACTTC.

The chain is built from TRBV10-3 and TRBJ1-4; D might be TRBD1 (5 bases). This CDR3 is built from 13 residues. CDR1 is ENHRY and CDR2 is SYGVKD in the germline V gene. Trimming removed 6 bases from V and 1 base from J, with 6 bases in between. This chain's CDR3 is CAIRGQTNEKLFF. The CDR3 nucleotides are TGTGCCATCAGGGGGCAAACTAATGAAAAACTGTTTTTT.

The V call is TRBV11-3, the J call TRBJ2-3, with D possibly matching TRBD2 (6 bases). Germline CDR1 reads SGHNT; CDR2 reads YENEEA. The CDR3 length is 16 residues. V gave up 5 bases and J gave up 0 bases, with 15 bases separating them. The CDR3 nucleotides are TGTGCCAGCAGCCTCGGAGGGTTTGGGAGCACAGATACGCAGTATTTT. The encoded protein is CASSLGGFGSTDTQYF.

The V and J genes are TRBV21-1 and TRBJ2-3; TRBD1 is the table's D call and was not checked against the DNA. TRBV21-1 is termed a pseudogene. The CDR3 runs to 18 residues. CDR3 nucleotide sequence: TGTGCCAGCAGCAGCGCCGGGGACAGGACTTCTAGCACAGATACGCAGTATTTT. This gives the protein CASSSAGDRTSSTDTQYF.

The sample holds one count of this clone. This chain uses TRBV7-3 with TRBJ1-2; 7 positions match TRBD1. The CDR3 consists of 13 residues. CDR1 and CDR2 (germline): SGHTA, FQGTGA. Trimming at V came to 6 bases and at J to 4 bases, leaving 5 bases not matched to a gene. DNA of the CDR3: TGTGCCAGCAGTGCGGACAGGTTCTATGGCTACACCTTC. It specifies CASSADRFYGYTF.

This clone was observed a few times. The CDR3 coding sequence is TGTGCAAGTCGCTTAAGCGTGCCCCGTAATGAAAAACTGTTTTTT. This sequence encodes CASRLSVPRNEKLFF. J is TRBJ1-4 and V is TRBV12-2. TRBV12-2 is reported as a pseudogene. There are 15 residues in the CDR3.

This clone was detected once. The rearrangement joins TRBV7-3 to TRBJ2-2; D is perhaps TRBD1 (6 bases). This CDR3 region has 16 residues. V shed 2 bases and J shed 5 bases, with 15 bases lying between them. The germline CDR1 and CDR2 sequences are SGHTA and FQGTGA. This chain's CDR3 is CASSLFSGAQTGELFF. CDR3 bases: TGTGCCAGCAGCTTATTTTCAGGGGCGCAGACCGGGGAGCTGTTTTTT.

J is TRBJ2-7 and V is TRBV29-1; 15 positions agree with TRBD2. V dropped 6 bases and J dropped 5; count of bases not matched to a gene: 14. CDR3 size: 17 residues. CDR1 SQVTM and CDR2 ANQGSEA come from the germline V gene. CDR3: CSVGGTGGTSGRNEQYF. CDR3 in DNA: TGCAGCGTGGGAGGGACAGGCGGGACTAGCGGGAGGAACGAGCAGTACTTC.

This chain links TRBV5-4 with TRBJ2-5, with 9 bases identical to TRBD2. The CDR3 extends over 16 amino acids. Losses at the gene ends were 2 bases for V and 4 bases for J; bases not matched to a gene: 9. The germline CDR1 and CDR2 sequences are SGHNT and YYREEE (reference sequence). The CDR3 coding sequence is TGTGCCAGCAGCTTAGGGGCCGGGACTAGCATAGAGACCCAGTACTTC. This sequence encodes CASSLGAGTSIETQYF.

This clone was recorded only once. The V and J genes are TRBV28 and TRBJ1-5; no clear D gene. The CDR3 consists of 12 residues. V was clipped by 9 bases and J by 7 bases, with 13 bases between them. Germline lookup yields CDR1 MDHEN and CDR2 SYDVKM. In DNA form, the CDR3 reads TGTGCCAGTGGGAGTAGCCTACAGCCCCAGCATTTT. This gives the protein CASGSSLQPQHF.

As concerns this clone: One end of the junction fails to match germline, which may point to a read error. The V gene is TRBV28, the J gene TRBJ1-4, with TRBD1 identical over 10 bases. Germline CDR1 MDHEN, CDR2 SYDVKM. This CDR3 region has 15 residues. In DNA form, the CDR3 reads TGTGCGAGCAGGGGTTCGGGACAGGGGAGTGAAAAACTGTTTTTT. Translation: CASRGSGQGSEKLFF.